The 22 T cell receptor beta chains given below trace back to one sample, sequenced in a study of cytomegalovirus exposure and HLA in healthy donors. With 60 Vbeta and 13 Jbeta primers, the PCR was carried out. Clones were sequenced by immunoSEQ multiplex PCR, and TCRdb holds only the in-frame ones, with some missing. The table shows about 200,000 clones, with 70% to 85% occurring only once. Sequencing input: PBMCs. The source of these receptors is a male donor in good health and CMV-seronegative.

For this clone: The same CDR3 is also encoded by other DNA sequences in this sample. The CDR3 reads CSVVGGSYEQYF. The DNA of the CDR3 is TGCAGCGTTGTGGGGGGCTCCTACGAGCAGTACTTC. The rearrangement uses TRBV29-1 and TRBJ2-7; a possible D gene is TRBD2 (6 bases). From germline, CDR1 is SQVTM and CDR2 ANQGSEA. V dropped 4 bases and J dropped 0 bases, with 7 bases sitting between them. This CDR3 is 12 amino acids long.

This clone was seen only a few times. The V call is TRBV10-1, the J call TRBJ1-1; the match to TRBD1 covers 7 bases. Unmatched junction bases numbered 4, after V lost 5 bases and J lost 4 bases. The CDR3 has 13 residues. Germline V gene sequence: CDR1 WNHNN, CDR2 SYGVQD (reference sequence). For the CDR3, the DNA is TGCGCCAGCAGTCCGGGACAGACCACTGAAGCTTTCTTT. Its protein product is CASSPGQTTEAFF.

This chain links TRBV5-1 with TRBJ2-6; TRBD2 matches 12 bases. Germline CDR1 SGHRS, CDR2 YFSETQ. Trimming took 4 bases from V and 0 from J; bases not matched to a gene: 5. The CDR3 loop spans 18 amino acids. The CDR3 here is CASSPRLAGASGANVLTF. CDR3 bases: TGCGCCAGCAGCCCAAGACTAGCGGGGGCCTCTGGGGCCAACGTCCTGACTTTC.

This clone was seen a few times. This chain links TRBV6-5 with TRBJ2-7, with 9 bases that match TRBD2. The CDR3 extends over 15 amino acids. Trimming removed 2 bases from V and 4 bases from J; junction bases left unmatched: 6. The germline V gene has CDR1 MNHEY and CDR2 SVGAGI. The CDR3 bases are TGTGCCAGCAGTTACGGTGCGGGAGGGCGGTACGAGCAGTACTTC. Protein product: CASSYGAGGRYEQYF.

V usage is TRBV6-1 and J usage is TRBJ2-4; 9 nucleotides agree with TRBD1. The CDR3 length is 13 residues. After removal of 6 bases from V and 5 bases from J, the junction contained 2 bases not matched to a gene. Germline V lookup: CDR1 MNHNS, CDR2 SASEGT. CDR3: CASRWTGENIQYF. The CDR3 bases are TGTGCCAGCAGATGGACAGGGGAAAACATTCAGTACTTC.

This clone has just a few counts. The rearrangement links TRBV5-6 to TRBJ1-1; 11 bases match TRBD1. Germline V gene data show CDR1 as SGHDT and CDR2 as YYEEEE. The CDR3 sequence is 17 residues long. The ends lost 4 bases at V and 3 bases at J; junction bases unmatched: 11. CDR3 bases: TGTGCCAGCAGCGGGGACAGGGGGGCAAGGGTGTACACTGAAGCTTTCTTT. Its protein product is CASSGDRGARVYTEAFF.

The V gene is TRBV18, the J gene TRBJ2-7; 7 positions agree with TRBD2. Germline V gene data show CDR1 as KGHSH and CDR2 as LQKENI. This CDR3 has 15 amino acids. V lost 3 bases to trimming and J lost 5 bases; unmatched junction nucleotides: 10. The CDR3 protein is CASSPGWEGIDEQYF. The CDR3 coding sequence is TGTGCCAGCTCACCGGGATGGGAGGGTATCGACGAGCAGTACTTC.

The CDR3 sequence is CASSRTVTPMEQYF. The CDR3 DNA reads TGCGCCAGCAGCAGGACAGTCACACCTATGGAGCAGTACTTC. V is TRBV10-1 and J is TRBJ2-7, with D possibly TRBD1 on 6 matching bases. Germline assignment: CDR1 WNHNN and CDR2 SYGVQD (reference sequence). The CDR3 sequence is 14 residues long. V was pared by 6 bases and J by 7 bases, with 19 bases between.

The V call is TRBV30, the J call TRBJ1-6; D possibly corresponds to TRBD1 (5 bases). The length of the CDR3 is 13 residues. Germline V lookup: CDR1 GTSNPN, CDR2 SVGIG (reference sequence). The V gene lost 1 base and the J gene lost 8 bases, with 9 bases spanning the gap. This CDR3 is CAWSGQPYSPLHF. In DNA, the CDR3 is TGTGCCTGGAGTGGACAGCCCTATTCACCCCTCCACTTT. The full variable domain, completed using reference TRBV30 and TRBJ1-6, is SQTIHQWPATLVQPVGSPLSLECTVEGTSNPNLYWYRQAAGRGLQLLFYSVGIGQISSEVPQNLSASRPQDRQFILSSKKLLLSDSGFYLCAWSGQPYSPLHFGNGTRLTVT.

The chain has TRBV5-8 and TRBJ2-7, with TRBD2 matching over 7 bases. V gave up 3 bases and J gave up 0 bases; unmatched junction bases: 12. Germline V gene data show CDR1 as SGHTS and CDR2 as YDEGEE. This CDR3 comprises 17 residues. The CDR3 is CASSSGTGGLDSYEQYF. CDR3 nucleotides: TGTGCCAGCAGCTCCGGGACGGGAGGCCTTGACTCCTACGAGCAGTACTTC.

A word on this clone: Other DNA sequences within the sample encode an identical CDR3. This chain links TRBV27 with TRBJ2-7; 9 positions agree with TRBD1. Germline lookup yields CDR1 MNHEY and CDR2 SMNVEV (reference sequence). This CDR3 spans 14 amino acids. The J segment lost 2 bases and the V segment lost 3 bases, leaving 2 bases of the junction unmatched. This chain's CDR3 is CASSFGTGTYEQYF. For the CDR3, the DNA is TGTGCCAGCAGTTTCGGGACAGGGACCTACGAGCAGTACTTC.

This sequence joins TRBV9 and TRBJ2-3; 12 nucleotides match TRBD1. CDR3 size: 15 residues. Germline CDR1 reads SGDLS; CDR2 reads YYNGEE. The junction had 3 bases not matched to a gene; V was cut back by 3 bases and J by 4 bases. CDR3 amino acids: CASSDGTGGADTQYF. In nucleotides, the CDR3 is TGTGCCAGCAGCGATGGGACAGGGGGCGCAGATACGCAGTATTTT.

This chain links TRBV6-5 with TRBJ2-2, with 13 bases matching TRBD2. The V gene end was trimmed by 4 bases and the J gene end by 2 bases; junction bases not matched to a gene: 1. Germline CDR1 and CDR2: MNHEY and SVGAGI. The CDR3 consists of 16 residues. The CDR3 loop is CASSWGLAGNTGELFF. DNA of the CDR3: TGTGCCAGCAGTTGGGGACTAGCGGGAAACACCGGGGAGCTGTTTTTT.

This chain links TRBV11-2 with TRBJ2-1, with 8 bases matching TRBD1. This CDR3 is built from 16 residues. Germline V gene sequence: CDR1 SGHAT, CDR2 FQNNGV. The junction had 6 bases not matched to a gene; V was cut back by 4 bases and J by 1 base. CDR3 DNA: TGTGCCAGCAGCTCTAGGGGGACAGGATCCTACAATGAGCAGTTCTTC. Its translation is CASSSRGTGSYNEQFF.

The V call is TRBV6-5, the J call TRBJ2-5; 11 bases agree with TRBD1. Near its end, the DNA agrees better with TRBJ2-7, so the J call may be wrong. This CDR3 comprises 14 residues. Germline-derived CDR1 and CDR2 are MNHEY and SVGAGI. Here the CDR3 reads CASIGDRGSYEQYF. The CDR3 nucleotides read TGTGCCAGCATTGGGGACAGGGGGAGCTACGAGCAGTACTTC.

The gene calls are TRBV5-1 and TRBJ2-2, with 7 bases that match TRBD1. Germline V gene data show CDR1 as SGHRS and CDR2 as YFSETQ. Trimming cost V 4 bases and J 3 bases; bases outside gene matches: 9. This CDR3 is built from 16 residues. This chain's CDR3 is CASSVTGFDDTGELFF. The DNA for the CDR3 is TGCGCCAGCAGCGTGACAGGGTTTGATGACACCGGGGAGCTGTTTTTT.

The rearrangement joins TRBV9 to TRBJ2-3; 7 bases are shared with TRBD1. In germline, CDR1 is SGDLS, CDR2 YYNGEE. CDR3 size: 15 residues. The junction had 8 bases not matched to a gene; V was cut back by 0 bases and J by 7 bases. CDR3 bases: TGTGCCAGCAGCGTAGAGACAGGGTCGGCATATACGCAGTATTTT. Amino acids: CASSVETGSAYTQYF.

This clone was found once. V and J are TRBV5-5 and TRBJ2-1, with 14 positions matching TRBD2. CDR3 length: 17 residues. V was pared by 4 bases and J by 7 bases, with 10 bases of the junction left unmatched. The V gene's germline CDR1 is SGHKS and CDR2 YYEKEE (reference sequence). CDR3 bases: TGTGCCAGCAGCGTTAAGACTAGCGGGAGGGCCGGAAATGAGCAGTTCTTC. Protein product: CASSVKTSGRAGNEQFF. The full variable domain, its missing parts supplied by reference TRBV5-5 and TRBJ2-1, is DAGVTQSPTHLIKTRGQQVTLRCSPISGHKSVSWYQQVLGQGPQFIFQYYEKEERGRGNFPDRFSARQFPNYSSELNVNALLLGDSALYLCASSVKTSGRAGNEQFFGPGTRLTVL.

This rearrangement joins TRBV10-3 to TRBJ2-7, with 8 bases aligning to TRBD2. The trim removed 8 bases at V and 3 bases at J, leaving 6 bases unmatched. The CDR3 extends over 13 amino acids. Germline V gene data show CDR1 as ENHRY and CDR2 as SYGVKD. CDR3 sequence (DNA): TGTGCCATCGGGGGACTAGTTATCTACGAGCAGTACTTC. Translation gives CAIGGLVIYEQYF.

CDR3 sequence: CASSLNVLTGELFF. The CDR3 DNA sequence: TGTGCCAGCAGCTTAAATGTCCTCACCGGGGAGCTGTTTTTT. The chain couples TRBV7-3 to TRBJ2-2; D gene ambiguous. V was cut by 1 base and J by 4 bases, with 7 bases left in between. The CDR3 totals 14 residues. Germline CDR1 and CDR2: SGHTA and FQGTGA.

This clone was observed a few times. The chain carries TRBV5-1 and TRBJ1-1; 7 positions match TRBD1. Trimming removed 3 bases from V and 3 bases from J; junction bases left unmatched: 5. CDR1 is SGHRS, CDR2 YFSETQ, per germline. The CDR3 is 14 amino acids. The CDR3 loop reads CASSSNRGDTEAFF. The CDR3, as DNA: TGCGCCAGCAGCTCCAACAGGGGCGACACTGAAGCTTTCTTT.

Written as DNA, the CDR3 is TGTGCCAGCAGTTACCTAGCGGGGGGGACAGATACGCAGTATTTT. Translated, it gives CASSYLAGGTDTQYF. V usage is TRBV6-5 and J usage is TRBJ2-3; 12 bases line up with TRBD2. The germline V gene has CDR1 MNHEY and CDR2 SVGAGI. The CDR3 runs to 15 residues. The ends lost 2 bases at V and 3 bases at J; junction bases unmatched: 0.